These 4 T cell receptor beta chains came from one sample sequenced in a study of blood T cell repertoires in COVID-19. TCRdb's copy holds only in-frame clones and misses some; the assay was immunoSEQ multiplex PCR. The sample shows 80,000 to 90,000 clones, under 85% of them seen only once. The sequenced material came from peripheral blood. The receptors here all came from a man in his 70s with acute or convalescent COVID-19.

V and J are TRBV18 and TRBJ1-1, with D maybe TRBD1 (5 bases). CDR1 is KGHSH and CDR2 is LQKENI in the germline V gene. The CDR3 spans 14 residues. The V and J ends lost 3 bases and 1 base respectively, with 9 bases between them. The CDR3 DNA reads TGTGCCAGCTCACCTAGGGGCAGGAACACTGAAGCTTTCTTT. It yields the protein CASSPRGRNTEAFF.

The chain links TRBV4-1 to TRBJ2-3; 16 bases are a match to TRBD2. The CDR3 totals 16 residues. Germline V gives CDR1 MGHRA, CDR2 YSYEKL. J gave up 8 bases and V 3 bases, and 5 bases lay outside the gene matches. This CDR3 reads CASSHGTSGGAPTQYF. The DNA for the CDR3 is TGCGCCAGCAGCCATGGGACTAGCGGGGGGGCCCCTACGCAGTATTTT.

The chain couples TRBV7-2 to TRBJ1-2, with TRBD1 identical over 9 bases. J lost 7 bases, V lost 4 bases, and 7 bases had no gene match. The CDR3 is 14 residues long. Germline loops: CDR1 SGHTA, CDR2 FQGNSA. The CDR3 DNA sequence: TGTGCCAGCAGCTCTATACAGGGGGCGGGTGGCTACACCTTC. Its protein is CASSSIQGAGGYTF.

This chain connects TRBV7-9 to TRBJ2-3; the D is unclear. Trimming pared 4 bases from V and 2 bases from J, leaving 7 bases between. The germline V gene has CDR1 SEHNR and CDR2 FQNEAQ (reference sequence). The CDR3 has 13 amino acids. The CDR3 nucleotides read TGTGCCAGCAGCTCGTCGGTCACAGATACGCAGTATTTT. Its protein product is CASSSSVTDTQYF.